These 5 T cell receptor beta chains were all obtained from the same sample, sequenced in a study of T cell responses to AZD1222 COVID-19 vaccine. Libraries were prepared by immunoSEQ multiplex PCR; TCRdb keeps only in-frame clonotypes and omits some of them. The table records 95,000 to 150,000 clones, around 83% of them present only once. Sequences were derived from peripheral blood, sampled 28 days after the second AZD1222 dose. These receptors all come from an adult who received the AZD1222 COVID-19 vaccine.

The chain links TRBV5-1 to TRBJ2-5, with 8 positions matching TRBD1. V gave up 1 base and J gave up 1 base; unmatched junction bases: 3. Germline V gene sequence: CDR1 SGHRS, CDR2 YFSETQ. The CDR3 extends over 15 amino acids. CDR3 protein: CASSLTGGTQETQYF. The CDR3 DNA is TGCGCCAGCAGCTTGACAGGGGGGACCCAAGAGACCCAGTACTTC.

The CDR3 is CASSVLASNYGYTF. CDR3 coding DNA: TGTGCCAGCAGCGTGTTGGCCTCTAACTATGGCTACACCTTC. J is TRBJ1-2 and V is TRBV9; D unresolved. V lost 2 bases to trimming and J lost 0 bases, with 8 bases between them. The CDR3 contains 14 residues. The germline V gene has CDR1 SGDLS and CDR2 YYNGEE.

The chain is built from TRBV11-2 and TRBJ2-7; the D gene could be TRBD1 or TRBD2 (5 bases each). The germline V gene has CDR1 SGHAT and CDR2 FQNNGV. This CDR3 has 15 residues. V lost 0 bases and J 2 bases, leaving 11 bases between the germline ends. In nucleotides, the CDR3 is TGTGCCAGCAGCTTAGATGAGGGGATTACCTACGAGCAGTACTTC. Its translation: CASSLDEGITYEQYF.

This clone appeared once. The CDR3 is CASSLDTGRGYEQYF. The CDR3 bases are TGCGCCAGCAGCTTGGATACGGGGCGGGGGTACGAGCAGTACTTC. The V call is TRBV5-1, the J call TRBJ2-7; 7 bases are a match to TRBD2. Losses at the gene ends were 0 bases for V and 4 bases for J; bases not matched to a gene: 7. The germline CDR1 and CDR2 sequences are SGHRS and YFSETQ. The length of the CDR3 is 15 residues. The variable domain in full, completed from reference TRBV5-1 and TRBJ2-7, reads KAGVTQTPRYLIKTRGQQVTLSCSPISGHRSVSWYQQTPGQGLQFLFEYFSETQRNKGNFPGRFSGRQFSNSRSEMNVSTLELGDSALYLCASSLDTGRGYEQYFGPGTRLTVT.

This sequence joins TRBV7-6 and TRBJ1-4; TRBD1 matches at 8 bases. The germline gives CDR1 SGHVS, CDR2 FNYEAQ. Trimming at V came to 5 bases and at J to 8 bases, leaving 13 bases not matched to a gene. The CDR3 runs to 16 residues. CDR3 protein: CASSQIQGALGEKLFF. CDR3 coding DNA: TGTGCCAGCAGCCAAATTCAGGGGGCGCTGGGGGAAAAACTGTTTTTT. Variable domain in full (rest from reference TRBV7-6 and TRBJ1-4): GAGVSQSPRYKVTKRGQDVALRCDPISGHVSLYWYRQALGQGPEFLTYFNYEAQQDKSGLPNDRFSAERPEGSISTLTIQRTEQRDSAMYRCASSQIQGALGEKLFFGSGTQLSVL.